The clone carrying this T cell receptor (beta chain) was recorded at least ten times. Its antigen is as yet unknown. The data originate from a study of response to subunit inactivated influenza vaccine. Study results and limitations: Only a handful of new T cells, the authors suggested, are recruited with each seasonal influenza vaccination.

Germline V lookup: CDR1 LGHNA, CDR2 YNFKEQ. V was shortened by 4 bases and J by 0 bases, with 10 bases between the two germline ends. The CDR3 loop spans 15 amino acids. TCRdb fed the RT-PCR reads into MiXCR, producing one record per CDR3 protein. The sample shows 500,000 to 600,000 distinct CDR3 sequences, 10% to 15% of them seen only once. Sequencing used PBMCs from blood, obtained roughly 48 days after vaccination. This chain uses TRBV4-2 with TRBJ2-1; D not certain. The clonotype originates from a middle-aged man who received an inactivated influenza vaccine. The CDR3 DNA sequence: TGTGCCAGCAGCCTGAGCCACAACTCCTACAATGAGCAGTTCTTC. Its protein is CASSLSHNSYNEQFF.